These 22 T cell receptor beta chains originate from one sample sequenced in a study of blood T cell repertoires in COVID-19. Here immunoSEQ multiplex PCR was the method, and the copy in TCRdb shows in-frame clones only, minus some. The data contain some 200,000 clones, around 86% of them singletons. Sequencing was performed on peripheral blood. The source is a man between 40 and 49 years old with active or convalescent COVID-19.

The chain couples TRBV5-6 to TRBJ2-7, with D maybe TRBD1 (6 bases). CDR1 SGHDT and CDR2 YYEEEE come from the germline V gene. Trimming took off 3 bases at V and 3 bases at J, with 16 bases between the two ends. The CDR3 runs 15 residues. DNA for the CDR3: TGTGCCAGCAGCTCTACAGGGAGTGGAATCTACGAGCAGTACTTC. Translated, it gives CASSSTGSGIYEQYF.

The chain joins TRBV11-3 to TRBJ2-6, with a weak D call TRBD1 (5 bases). CDR1 SGHNT and CDR2 YENEEA come from the germline V gene. Trimming cost V 3 bases and J 1 base, with 7 bases left between them. The CDR3 contains 15 residues. This CDR3 is CASSFRVSGANVLTF. The CDR3 DNA is TGTGCCAGCAGCTTCAGGGTATCTGGGGCCAACGTCCTGACTTTC. Looking up the rest from reference TRBV11-3 and TRBJ2-6 gives the full variable domain: EAGVVQSPRYKIIEKKQPVAFWCNPISGHNTLYWYLQNLGQGPELLIRYENEEAVDDSQLPKDRFSAERLKGVDSTLKIQPAELGDSAVYLCASSFRVSGANVLTFGAGSRLTVL.

V and J are TRBV7-2 and TRBJ1-1; tentatively, D is TRBD1 (6 bases). Germline V gives CDR1 SGHTA, CDR2 FQGNSA. Deletions cut 5 bases from V and 0 bases from J, with 10 bases between. There are 14 residues in the CDR3. Written as DNA, the CDR3 is TGTGCCAGCAGCACACAGGGCATGAACACTGAAGCTTTCTTT. This translates into CASSTQGMNTEAFF.

The chain couples TRBV4-2 to TRBJ2-7, with D possibly being TRBD2 (5 bases). The CDR3 has 15 amino acids. Trimming removed 1 base at V and 7 bases at J, with 17 bases between. In germline, CDR1 is LGHNA, CDR2 YNFKEQ. The CDR3 is CASSQGIGDKGEQYF. CDR3 in DNA: TGTGCCAGCAGCCAAGGAATCGGGGATAAAGGGGAGCAGTACTTC.

The chain carries TRBV7-8 and TRBJ1-5; weak D call: TRBD1 (5 bases). Trimming took 1 base from V and 4 from J, leaving 11 bases between them. The CDR3 extends over 15 amino acids. CDR1 is SGHVS and CDR2 is FQNEAQ in the germline V gene. CDR3 coding DNA: TGTGCCAGCAGCTTAGAGGGGTCTATGAATCAGCCCCAGCATTTT. Amino acids: CASSLEGSMNQPQHF. The full variable domain, in which reference TRBV7-8 and TRBJ1-5 provide the parts outside the CDR3, is GAGVSQSPRYKVAKRGQDVALRCDPISGHVSLFWYQQALGQGPEFLTYFQNEAQLDKSGLPSDRFFAERPEGSVSTLKIQRTQQEDSAVYLCASSLEGSMNQPQHFGDGTRLSIL.

This chain joins TRBV27 and TRBJ1-2; 7 nucleotides align to TRBD1. The CDR3 is 12 amino acids. The ends lost 5 bases at V and 8 bases at J; junction bases unmatched: 5. The V gene's germline CDR1 is MNHEY and CDR2 SMNVEV (reference sequence). This CDR3 reads CASSDRVRGYTF. The CDR3 DNA reads TGTGCCAGCAGTGACAGGGTGAGAGGCTACACCTTC.

The rearrangement links TRBV5-8 to TRBJ1-2; no clear D gene. The CDR3 extends over 15 amino acids. From germline, CDR1 is SGHTS and CDR2 YDEGEE. The V end lost 2 bases, the J end lost 2 bases, and 13 bases lay between the germline ends. The CDR3 sequence: CASSFTPGGNYGYTF. CDR3 nucleotides: TGTGCCAGCAGCTTTACCCCGGGAGGGAACTATGGCTACACCTTC.

This chain uses TRBV27 with TRBJ1-6; the match to TRBD1 covers 9 bases. CDR3 length: 15 amino acids. With 5 bases clipped from V and 9 bases from J, the junction kept 8 bases outside the gene matches. Germline values: CDR1 MNHEY, CDR2 SMNVEV (reference sequence). CDR3 in amino acids: CASSPNDRGFSPLHF. CDR3 sequence (DNA): TGTGCCAGCAGTCCGAACGACAGGGGGTTTTCACCCCTCCACTTT.

The chain is built from TRBV4-2 and TRBJ1-5, with D unresolved. The CDR3 is made up of 16 amino acids. V lost 0 bases, J lost 0 bases, and 9 bases lay in between. Germline values: CDR1 LGHNA, CDR2 YNFKEQ. The CDR3 reads CASSQEWAYSNQPQHF. The DNA of the CDR3 is TGTGCCAGCAGCCAAGAGTGGGCGTATAGCAATCAGCCCCAGCATTTT.

This clone appeared a few times. The chain links TRBV5-1 to TRBJ2-1, with D possibly being TRBD2 (6 bases). The CDR3 is 15 residues long. CDR1 and CDR2 (germline): SGHRS, YFSETQ. V was pared by 4 bases and J by 0 bases, with 11 bases between. The CDR3 here is CASSTDGSSYNEQFF. The CDR3 DNA reads as TGCGCCAGCAGCACGGACGGGAGCTCCTACAATGAGCAGTTCTTC.

The rearrangement links TRBV12-5 to TRBJ1-6; tentative D call: TRBD1 (5 bases). The V end was cut by 8 bases, the J end by 8 bases, with 13 bases between. CDR3 length: 13 amino acids. From germline, CDR1 is LGHNT and CDR2 FRNRAP. Here the CDR3 DNA reads TGTGCTAGTACCAGGGCGGGGGATTCACCCCTCCACTTT. Translating gives CASTRAGDSPLHF.

This clone appeared a single time. CDR3: CASSALGQLYGYTF. CDR3 nucleotide sequence: TGCGCCAGCAGCGCTTTGGGGCAGCTCTATGGCTACACCTTC. This chain joins TRBV5-1 and TRBJ1-2, with D maybe TRBD1 (5 bases). Germline CDR1 and CDR2: SGHRS and YFSETQ. The CDR3 is 14 residues long. Trimming cost V 4 bases and J 4 bases, with 14 bases left between them.

The gene calls are TRBV10-3 and TRBJ2-3; unclear D gene. CDR1 and CDR2 from the germline V gene are ENHRY and SYGVKD. The CDR3 consists of 11 residues. Trimming removed 2 bases from V and 8 bases from J, with 5 bases in between. The DNA of the CDR3 is TGTGCCATCAGTGAGCGAGGTACGCAGTATTTT. Translated: CAISERGTQYF.

The chain uses TRBV7-9 and TRBJ1-5, with D unclear. The CDR3 loop spans 13 amino acids. Germline lookup yields CDR1 SEHNR and CDR2 FQNEAQ (reference sequence). V was cut by 0 bases and J by 6 bases, with 6 bases left in between. The CDR3 DNA sequence: TGTGCCAGCAGCTTAGCGGAGGGTCAGCCCCAGCATTTT. It yields the protein CASSLAEGQPQHF.

The gene calls are TRBV29-1 and TRBJ1-2, with unresolved D. Germline assignment: CDR1 SQVTM and CDR2 ANQGSEA. The CDR3 length is 13 residues. V lost 6 bases and J 5 bases, leaving 16 bases between the germline ends. The CDR3 protein is CSVVDNSHYGYTF. CDR3 nucleotides: TGCAGCGTGGTAGACAACTCCCATTATGGCTACACCTTC.

The rearrangement links TRBV7-9 to TRBJ1-2; perhaps TRBD1 as D (5 bases). Looked up from germline, CDR1 is SEHNR and CDR2 is FQNEAQ (reference sequence). The CDR3 consists of 13 residues. The ends were cut back, 2 bases at V and 8 bases at J, with 12 bases in the middle. The CDR3 bases are TGTGCCAGCAGCTTACATCAGCGGGACGGCTACACCTTC. It encodes CASSLHQRDGYTF.

CDR3 sequence reads: CASSPSVTEKLFF. In nucleotides, the CDR3 is TGTGCCAGCTCACCCTCGGTGACAGAAAAACTGTTTTTT. The chain carries TRBV18 and TRBJ1-4; D is uncertain. This CDR3 contains 13 residues. V was pared by 3 bases and J by 8 bases, with 10 bases between. Germline V CDR1 and CDR2: KGHSH, LQKENI.

This chain uses TRBV6-2 or TRBV6-3 with TRBJ1-2; tentatively, D is TRBD1 (6 bases). Trimming took 4 bases from V and 6 from J, leaving 9 bases between them. The germline V gene encodes CDR1 MNHEY and CDR2 SVGEGT. The CDR3 sequence is 12 residues long. In DNA, the CDR3 is TGTGCCAGCAGTTTGGGGGCGGATGGCTACACCTTC. Residues: CASSLGADGYTF.

The V gene is TRBV15, the J gene TRBJ2-1; possibly TRBD1 for D (6 bases). V was cut by 0 bases and J by 9 bases, with 12 bases left in between. The CDR3 length is 14 residues. Germline V gives CDR1 LNHNV, CDR2 YYDKDF (reference sequence). The CDR3 DNA is TGTGCCACCAGCAGAGATACAGGGACGCGTGAGCAGTTCTTC. This sequence encodes CATSRDTGTREQFF.

The chain has TRBV30 and TRBJ1-2; D ambiguous. The CDR3 is 13 amino acids. Germline loops: CDR1 GTSNPN, CDR2 SVGIG (reference sequence). Trimming removed 1 base from V and 0 bases from J, with 6 bases in between. DNA of the CDR3: TGTGCCTGGAGTGCCGGGGCTAACTATGGCTACACCTTC. Translated: CAWSAGANYGYTF. Full variable domain (rest looked up from reference TRBV30 and TRBJ1-2): SQTIHQWPATLVQPVGSPLSLECTVEGTSNPNLYWYRQAAGRGLQLLFYSVGIGQISSEVPQNLSASRPQDRQFILSSKKLLLSDSGFYLCAWSAGANYGYTFGSGTRLTVV.

J is TRBJ2-7 and V is TRBV6-6, with D possibly being TRBD2 (5 bases). The V and J ends lost 6 bases and 1 base respectively, with 16 bases between them. CDR3 length equals 15 residues. The germline CDR1 and CDR2 sequences are MNHNY and SVGAGI (reference sequence). CDR3 protein: CASSTPDGGSYEQYF. The CDR3 DNA sequence: TGTGCCAGCAGCACCCCCGACGGAGGATCCTACGAGCAGTACTTC.

This sequence joins TRBV19 and TRBJ1-5; D perhaps matches TRBD1 (5 bases). Deletions cut 5 bases from V and 6 bases from J, with 8 bases between. From germline, CDR1 is LNHDA and CDR2 SQIVND (reference sequence). There are 12 residues in the CDR3. The CDR3, as DNA: TGTGCCAGTAGTCCAGGGTCTCAGCCCCAGCATTTT. Residues: CASSPGSQPQHF. Using reference TRBV19 and TRBJ1-5 for the parts outside the CDR3, the full variable domain is DGGITQSPKYLFRKEGQNVTLSCEQNLNHDAMYWYRQDPGQGLRLIYYSQIVNDFQKGDIAEGYSVSREKKESFPLTVTSAQKNPTAFYLCASSPGSQPQHFGDGTRLSIL.